These 10 T cell receptor beta chains were sequenced from one sample in a study of T cell changes during pregnancy in multiple sclerosis. The method was immunoSEQ multiplex PCR; TCRdb's version includes in-frame clones alone and lacks a portion of them. In the table there are some 40,000 clones, approximately 93% of which are singletons. Sequences were derived from CD4+ T cells from peripheral blood mononuclear cells, sampled in the first trimester of pregnancy. Every receptor here comes from a female donor with multiple sclerosis, enrolled in a pregnancy study.

The J gene is TRBJ2-5, the V gene TRBV7-2, with 8 positions matching TRBD2. The CDR3 covers 14 residues. The V and J ends lost 5 bases and 2 bases, in that order; junction bases with no gene match: 4. Germline CDR1 SGHTA, CDR2 FQGNSA. The CDR3 DNA reads as TGTGCCAGCAGCCTCGGGACTAGTCAAGAGACCCAGTACTTC. Its protein product is CASSLGTSQETQYF.

The chain uses TRBV5-5 and TRBJ2-4, with D maybe TRBD1 (6 bases). Germline V gene sequence: CDR1 SGHKS, CDR2 YYEKEE (reference sequence). The CDR3 consists of 16 residues. Trimming took off 0 bases at V and 0 bases at J, with 10 bases between the two ends. The CDR3 region has the DNA TGTGCCAGCAGCTTGGAACAGGGCCTAGCCAAAAACATTCAGTACTTC. Translated, it gives CASSLEQGLAKNIQYF.

This chain links TRBV2 with TRBJ2-7; D is ambiguous. Trimming shortened V by 1 base and J by 1 base, and 5 bases separated the two germline ends. Germline CDR1 is SNHLY and CDR2 is FYNNEI. The CDR3 is made up of 13 amino acids. The CDR3 nucleotides are TGTGCCAGCAGTGAAGACTTTTCCTACGAGCAGTACTTC. Translated, it gives CASSEDFSYEQYF.

V is TRBV7-6 and J is TRBJ1-2, with 8 positions matching TRBD1. Looked up from germline, CDR1 is SGHVS and CDR2 is FNYEAQ. V gave up 7 bases and J gave up 5 bases; unmatched junction bases: 6. The CDR3 sequence is 13 residues long. CDR3 DNA: TGTGCCAGCACCCCTGACAGGGGATATGGCTACACCTTC. Translation: CASTPDRGYGYTF.

There are a few counts of this clone. The V and J genes are TRBV7-3 and TRBJ2-3, with TRBD2 identical over 12 bases. With V trimmed by 0 bases and J by 8 bases, 9 bases remained unmatched. CDR3 length: 17 residues. The V gene's germline CDR1 is SGHTA and CDR2 FQGTGA. This CDR3 reads CASSLTGLAGGLGTQYF. In nucleotides, the CDR3 is TGTGCCAGCAGCTTAACAGGGCTAGCGGGGGGGCTTGGTACGCAGTATTTT.

The rearrangement uses TRBV5-1 and TRBJ2-1; the match to TRBD2 covers 11 bases. Trimming took 0 bases from V and 1 from J; bases not matched to a gene: 3. CDR3 length equals 17 residues. Looked up from germline, CDR1 is SGHRS and CDR2 is YFSETQ. CDR3 sequence (DNA): TGCGCCAGCAGCTTGGGGCTAGCGGGGGGTTCCTACAATGAGCAGTTCTTC. This encodes CASSLGLAGGSYNEQFF. Together with reference TRBV5-1 and TRBJ2-1, the CDR3 gives the full variable domain: KAGVTQTPRYLIKTRGQQVTLSCSPISGHRSVSWYQQTPGQGLQFLFEYFSETQRNKGNFPGRFSGRQFSNSRSEMNVSTLELGDSALYLCASSLGLAGGSYNEQFFGPGTRLTVL.

This chain uses TRBV28 with TRBJ1-1; 7 nucleotides agree with TRBD1. CDR3 size: 16 residues. Germline V CDR1 and CDR2: MDHEN, SYDVKM. Losses at the gene ends were 4 bases for V and 1 base for J; bases not matched to a gene: 9. CDR3 sequence: CASSWGDSVGNTEAFF. The DNA of the CDR3 is TGTGCCAGCAGTTGGGGGGACAGCGTCGGGAACACTGAAGCTTTCTTT. Variable domain in full (rest from reference TRBV28 and TRBJ1-1): DVKVTQSSRYLVKRTGEKVFLECVQDMDHENMFWYRQDPGLGLRLIYFSYDVKMKEKGDIPEGYSVSREKKERFSLILESASTNQTSMYLCASSWGDSVGNTEAFFGQGTRLTVV.

This rearrangement joins TRBV4-1 to TRBJ1-5, with 7 nucleotides matching TRBD1. J was trimmed by 2 bases and V by 0 bases; bases with no gene match: 4. From germline, CDR1 is MGHRA and CDR2 YSYEKL. The CDR3 sequence is 16 residues long. The CDR3, as DNA: TGCGCCAGCAGCCAAGAAGGGGGCGGCGGCAATCAGCCCCAGCATTTT. Translated: CASSQEGGGGNQPQHF.

The chain carries TRBV6-5 and TRBJ2-4, with TRBD1 matching 7 bases. The CDR3 is 15 amino acids. The ends lost 6 bases at V and 5 bases at J; junction bases unmatched: 10. In germline, CDR1 is MNHEY, CDR2 SVGAGI. The CDR3 region has the DNA TGTGCCAGCAGCTCCTCTAGACAGGGCCAAAACATTCAGTACTTC. This sequence encodes CASSSSRQGQNIQYF.

J is TRBJ1-5 and V is TRBV19; 8 bases agree with TRBD1. The junction had 4 bases not matched to a gene; V was cut back by 6 bases and J by 3 bases. The CDR3 is made up of 14 amino acids. Germline lookup yields CDR1 LNHDA and CDR2 SQIVND (reference sequence). CDR3 protein: CASRTGASNQPQHF. CDR3 in DNA: TGTGCCAGTAGGACAGGGGCGTCCAATCAGCCCCAGCATTTT.